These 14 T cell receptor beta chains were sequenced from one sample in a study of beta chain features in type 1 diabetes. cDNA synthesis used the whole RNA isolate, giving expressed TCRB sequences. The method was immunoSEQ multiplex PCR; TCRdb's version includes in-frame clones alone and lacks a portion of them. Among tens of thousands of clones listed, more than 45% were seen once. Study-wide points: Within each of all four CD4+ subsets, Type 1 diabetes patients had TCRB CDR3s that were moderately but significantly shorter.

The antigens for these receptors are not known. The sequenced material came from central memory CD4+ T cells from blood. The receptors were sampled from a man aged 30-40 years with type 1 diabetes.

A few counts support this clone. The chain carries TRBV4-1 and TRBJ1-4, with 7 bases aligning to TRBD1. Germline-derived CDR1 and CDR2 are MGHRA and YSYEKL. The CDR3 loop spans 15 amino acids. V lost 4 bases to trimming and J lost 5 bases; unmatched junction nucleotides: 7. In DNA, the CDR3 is TGCGCCAGCAGCCTTGACAGGGCGAGAAATGAAAAACTGTTTTTT. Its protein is CASSLDRARNEKLFF.

Here the CDR3 DNA reads TGTGCCAGCAATCCGACAGGAGCATCCTACGAGCAGTACTTC. Residues: CASNPTGASYEQYF. J is TRBJ2-7 and V is TRBV6-1, with a possible D match to TRBD1 (6 bases). V lost 7 bases and J lost 1, with 14 bases in between. Germline values: CDR1 MNHNS, CDR2 SASEGT. This CDR3 is 14 amino acids long.

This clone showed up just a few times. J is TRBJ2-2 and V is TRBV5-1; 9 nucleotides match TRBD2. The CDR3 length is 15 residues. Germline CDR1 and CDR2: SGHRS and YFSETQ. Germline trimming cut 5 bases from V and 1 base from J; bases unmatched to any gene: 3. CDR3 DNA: TGCGCCAGCAGAAATAGCGGGGGGAACACCGGGGAGCTGTTTTTT. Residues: CASRNSGGNTGELFF.

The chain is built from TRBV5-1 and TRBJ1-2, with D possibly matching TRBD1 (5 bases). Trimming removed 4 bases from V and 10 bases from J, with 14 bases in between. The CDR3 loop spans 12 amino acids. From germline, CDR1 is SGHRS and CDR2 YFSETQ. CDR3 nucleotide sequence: TGCGCCAGCAGCAACGGACACTTTGACTACACCTTC. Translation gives CASSNGHFDYTF.

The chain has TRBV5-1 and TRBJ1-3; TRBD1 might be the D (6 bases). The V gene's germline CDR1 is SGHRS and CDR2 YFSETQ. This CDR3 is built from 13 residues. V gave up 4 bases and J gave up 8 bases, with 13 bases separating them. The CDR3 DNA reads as TGCGCCAGCAGCCCACAGGGAGGGGACACCATATATTTT. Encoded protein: CASSPQGGDTIYF.

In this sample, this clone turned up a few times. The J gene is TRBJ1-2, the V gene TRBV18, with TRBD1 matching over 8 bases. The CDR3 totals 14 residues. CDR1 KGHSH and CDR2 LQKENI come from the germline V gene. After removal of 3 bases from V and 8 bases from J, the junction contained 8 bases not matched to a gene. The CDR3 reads CASSPYGTGEGYTF. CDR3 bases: TGTGCCAGCTCACCGTATGGGACAGGTGAAGGCTACACCTTC. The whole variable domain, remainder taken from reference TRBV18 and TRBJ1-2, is NAGVMQNPRHLVRRRGQEARLRCSPMKGHSHVYWYRQLPEEGLKFMVYLQKENIIDESGMPKERFSAEFPKEGPSILRIQQVVRGDSAAYFCASSPYGTGEGYTFGSGTRLTVV.

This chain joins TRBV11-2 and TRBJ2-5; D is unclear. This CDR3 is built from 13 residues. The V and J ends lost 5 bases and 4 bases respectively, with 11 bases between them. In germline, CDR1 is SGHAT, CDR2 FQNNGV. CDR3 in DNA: TGTGCCAGCAGCCCTCCGGGTGGAGAGACCCAGTACTTC. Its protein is CASSPPGGETQYF.

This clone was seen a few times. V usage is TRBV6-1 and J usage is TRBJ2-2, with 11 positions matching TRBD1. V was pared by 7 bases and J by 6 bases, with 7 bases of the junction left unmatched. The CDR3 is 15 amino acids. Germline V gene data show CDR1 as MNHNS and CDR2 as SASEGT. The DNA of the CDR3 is TGTGCCAGCACTACACGGACAGGGGGCTCCGGGGAGCTGTTTTTT. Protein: CASTTRTGGSGELFF.

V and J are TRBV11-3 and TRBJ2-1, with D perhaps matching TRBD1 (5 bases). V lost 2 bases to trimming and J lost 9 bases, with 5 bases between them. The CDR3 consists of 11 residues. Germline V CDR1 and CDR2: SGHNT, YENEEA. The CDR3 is CASSLRGEQFF. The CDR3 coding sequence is TGTGCCAGCAGCTTAAGGGGTGAGCAGTTCTTC.

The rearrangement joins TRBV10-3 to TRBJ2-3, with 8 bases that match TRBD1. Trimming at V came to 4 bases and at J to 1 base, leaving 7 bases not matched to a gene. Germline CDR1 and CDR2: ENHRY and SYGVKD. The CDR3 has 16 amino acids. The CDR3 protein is CAISGEKQGGTDTQYF. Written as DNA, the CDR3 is TGTGCCATCAGTGGAGAAAAACAGGGGGGCACAGATACGCAGTATTTT.

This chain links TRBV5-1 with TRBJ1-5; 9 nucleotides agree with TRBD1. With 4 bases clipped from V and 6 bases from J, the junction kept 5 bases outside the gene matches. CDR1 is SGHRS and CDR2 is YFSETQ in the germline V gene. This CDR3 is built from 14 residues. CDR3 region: CASSPGQGSQPQHF. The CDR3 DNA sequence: TGCGCCAGCAGCCCAGGACAGGGGAGTCAGCCCCAGCATTTT.

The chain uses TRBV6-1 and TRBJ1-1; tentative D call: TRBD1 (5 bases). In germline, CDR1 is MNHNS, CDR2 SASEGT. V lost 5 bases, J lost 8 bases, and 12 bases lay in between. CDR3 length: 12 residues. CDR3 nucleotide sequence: TGTGCCAGCAGTCCAGGGTTGACGGAAGCTTTCTTT. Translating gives CASSPGLTEAFF.

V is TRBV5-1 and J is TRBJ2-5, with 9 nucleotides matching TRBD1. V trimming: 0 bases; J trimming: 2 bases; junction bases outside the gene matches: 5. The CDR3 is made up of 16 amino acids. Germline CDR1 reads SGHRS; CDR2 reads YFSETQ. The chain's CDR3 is CASSLEATGGQETQYF. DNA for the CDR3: TGCGCCAGCAGCTTGGAAGCGACAGGGGGGCAAGAGACCCAGTACTTC. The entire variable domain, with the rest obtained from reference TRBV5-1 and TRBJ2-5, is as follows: KAGVTQTPRYLIKTRGQQVTLSCSPISGHRSVSWYQQTPGQGLQFLFEYFSETQRNKGNFPGRFSGRQFSNSRSEMNVSTLELGDSALYLCASSLEATGGQETQYFGPGTRLLVL.

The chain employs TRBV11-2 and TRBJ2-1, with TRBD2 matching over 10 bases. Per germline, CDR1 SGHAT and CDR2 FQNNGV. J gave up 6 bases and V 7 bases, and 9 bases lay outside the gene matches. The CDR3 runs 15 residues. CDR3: CASKHGTSEFNEQFF. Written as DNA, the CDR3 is TGTGCCAGCAAACACGGGACTAGCGAGTTCAATGAGCAGTTCTTC.